This TCR beta chain was obtained from a study of metastatic and nonmetastatic thyroid tumors. TCRdb reprocessed the PCR reads using MiXCR. The data hold some 18,000 clones, with roughly 22% observed a single time. All patients were treatment-naive before thyroid surgery. The CDR3 has 14 residues. The germline V gene encodes CDR1 SGHRS and CDR2 YFSETQ. The germline V and J ends were trimmed by 0 bases and 0 bases, with 7 bases remaining between them. The chain recombines TRBV5-1 with TRBJ2-7, with D tentatively TRBD2 (5 bases). The sequenced sample consisted of tumor tissue. The sequence was collected from a male donor with papillary thyroid cancer or a benign thyroid nodule (not recorded which). Some clones in this sample may be carry-over from other donors' samples. Here the CDR3 reads CASSLVRGSYEQYF. CDR3 DNA: TGCGCCAGCAGCTTGGTTCGGGGCTCCTACGAGCAGTACTTC.